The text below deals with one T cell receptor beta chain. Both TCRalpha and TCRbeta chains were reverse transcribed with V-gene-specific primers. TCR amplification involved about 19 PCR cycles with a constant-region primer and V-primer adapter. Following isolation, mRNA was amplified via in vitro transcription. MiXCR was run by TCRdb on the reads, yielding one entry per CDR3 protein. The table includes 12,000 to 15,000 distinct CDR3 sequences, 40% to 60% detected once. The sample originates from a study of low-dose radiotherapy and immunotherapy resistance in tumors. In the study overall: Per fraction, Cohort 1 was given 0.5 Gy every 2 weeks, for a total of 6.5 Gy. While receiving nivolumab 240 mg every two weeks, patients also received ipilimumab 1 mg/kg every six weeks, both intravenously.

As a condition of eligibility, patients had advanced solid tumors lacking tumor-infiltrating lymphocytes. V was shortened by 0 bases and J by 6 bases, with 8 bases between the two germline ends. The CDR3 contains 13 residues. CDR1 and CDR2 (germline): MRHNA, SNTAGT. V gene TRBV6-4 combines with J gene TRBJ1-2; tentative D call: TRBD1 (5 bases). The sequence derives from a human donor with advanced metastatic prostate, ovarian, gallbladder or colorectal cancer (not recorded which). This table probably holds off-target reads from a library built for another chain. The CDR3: CASSDSGRDGYTF. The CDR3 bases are TGTGCCAGCAGTGACTCGGGACGGGATGGCTACACCTTC.